These T cell receptor beta chains were read from a single sample in a study of control samples from healthy donors and cancer patients. The data were produced by immunoSEQ multiplex PCR, yet TCRdb's version contains in-frame clones alone and is incomplete. This repertoire shows 140,000 or so clones, approximately 91% found once; its top ten account for less than 5.5%. The material sequenced was blood. All receptors come from a man aged 25-45 years in good health. Both conserved end residues are part of each CDR3. D genes are given only for firm matches. Clone size is shown for a subset of rows, as once, few, many or a class of expanded clone.

>TRBJ1-2|-|TRBV18|-
TGTGCCAGCTCACAACAGGTGAACAATGGCTACACCTTC
CASSQQVNNGYTF
>TRBJ2-1|-|TRBV11-2|-
TGTGCCAGCAGCCCCAGGACCGGGACTCCTCGCTCCAATGAGCAGTTCTTC
CASSPRTGTPRSNEQFF
>TRBJ2-3|-|TRBV7-9|-
TGTGCCAGCAGCCGCATTCGGGACAAAGTTAGCACAGATACGCAGTATTTT
CASSRIRDKVSTDTQYF
>TRBJ2-5|-|TRBV12-3/TRBV12-4|-
TGTGCCAGCAGTTTGGTGGGCGGGGAGACCCAGTACTTC
CASSLVGGETQYF
>TRBJ1-4|-|TRBV7-2|-
TGTGCCAGCAGCTTAGCTCTGGGGGGAACAGGAACAGACGAAAAACTGTTTTTT
CASSLALGGTGTDEKLFF
>TRBJ2-7|-|TRBV3-1/TRBV3-2|-
TGTGCCAGCAGCCGAAGGTCCCGGACTTTCACCTACGAGCAGTACTTC
CASSRRSRTFTYEQYF
>TRBJ2-2|-|TRBV19|TRBD1
TGTGCCAGTAGGGCACACAGGGGCGGCACCGGGGAGCTGTTTTTT
CASRAHRGGTGELFF
>TRBJ2-2|-|TRBV24-1|-
TGTGCCACCAGTCGTAGGTTAGTGCAGGGCGGTACCGGGGAGCTGTTTTTT
CATSRRLVQGGTGELFF
>TRBJ2-7|-|TRBV4-3|-
TGCGCCAGCAGCCAGGGTGTTGGCTCCTACGAGCAGTACTTC
CASSQGVGSYEQYF
>TRBJ1-5|-|TRBV6-2/TRBV6-3|-
TGTGCCAGCAGTTTTACTATGAGCAATCAGCCCCAGCATTTT
CASSFTMSNQPQHF
>TRBJ2-3|once|TRBV6-5|-
TGTGCCAGCAGTTACTCGACAGTAGCAGATACGCAGTATTTT
CASSYSTVADTQYF
>TRBJ2-3|-|TRBV5-1|TRBD1
TGCGCCAGCAGCTTGGGGACAGGGACGCAGGAGACGCAGTATTTT
CASSLGTGTQETQYF
>TRBJ1-2|once|TRBV24-1|-
TGTGCCACCAGTGATTTCTCAGGCGGCGGCTACACCTTC
CATSDFSGGGYTF
>TRBJ2-5|-|TRBV24-1|-
TGTGCCACCAGTGACCCAGGACAGCTGTACCAAGAGACCCAGTACTTC
CATSDPGQLYQETQYF
>TRBJ2-2|-|TRBV27|-
TGTGCCAGCAGGCACGGGACTTCGAACACCGGGGAGCTGTTTTTT
CASRHGTSNTGELFF
>TRBJ2-2|-|TRBV7-2|-
TGTGCCAGCAGCTTGTCCGGCCGGAGCACCGGGGAGCTGTTTTTT
CASSLSGRSTGELFF
>TRBJ1-2|-|TRBV18|TRBD1
TGTGCCAGCCAAGGTTCGGGACAGGGATACTATGGCTACACCTTC
CASQGSGQGYYGYTF
>TRBJ2-7|-|TRBV19|-
TGTGCCAGTAGCACTAACCCCTACGAGCAGTACTTC
CASSTNPYEQYF
>TRBJ1-2|-|TRBV6-5|TRBD1
TGTGCCAGCAGTTACGATACCTCGACAGGGTACGGCTACACCTTC
CASSYDTSTGYGYTF